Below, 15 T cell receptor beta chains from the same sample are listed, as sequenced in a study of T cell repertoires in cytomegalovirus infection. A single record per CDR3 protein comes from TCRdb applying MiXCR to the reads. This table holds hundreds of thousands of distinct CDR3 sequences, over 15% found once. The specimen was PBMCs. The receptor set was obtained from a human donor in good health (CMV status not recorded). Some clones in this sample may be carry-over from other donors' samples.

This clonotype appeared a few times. CDR3 residues: CSASRTSGVWGANVLTF. CDR3 nucleotides: TGCAGTGCTTCCCGGACTAGCGGGGTTTGGGGGGCCAACGTCCTGACTTTC. The chain couples TRBV20-1 to TRBJ2-6; 12 positions agree with TRBD2. This CDR3 region has 17 residues. The germline V gene encodes CDR1 DFQATT and CDR2 SNEGSKA (reference sequence). Losses at the gene ends were 5 bases for V and 4 bases for J; bases not matched to a gene: 9.

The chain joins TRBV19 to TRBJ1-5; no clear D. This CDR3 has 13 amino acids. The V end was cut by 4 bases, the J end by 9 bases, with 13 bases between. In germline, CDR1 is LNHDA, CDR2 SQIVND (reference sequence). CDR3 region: CASSSGGGTPQHF. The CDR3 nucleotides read TGTGCCAGTAGTAGCGGTGGAGGAACGCCCCAGCATTTT.

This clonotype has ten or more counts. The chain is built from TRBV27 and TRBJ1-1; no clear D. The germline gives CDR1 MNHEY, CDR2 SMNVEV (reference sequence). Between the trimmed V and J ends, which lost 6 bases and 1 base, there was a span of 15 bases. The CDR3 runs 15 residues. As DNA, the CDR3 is TGTGCCAGCAGACGACGACGATGGGGGAACACTGAAGCTTTCTTT. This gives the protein CASRRRRWGNTEAFF.

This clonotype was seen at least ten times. In DNA form, the CDR3 reads TGTGCCAGCAGCTTAGAGGTCCTAGCACCGGACAATGAGCAGTTCTTC. As protein: CASSLEVLAPDNEQFF. The gene calls are TRBV7-9 and TRBJ2-1; D is perhaps TRBD2 (5 bases). The CDR3 runs to 16 residues. Looked up from germline, CDR1 is SEHNR and CDR2 is FQNEAQ (reference sequence). The V end was cut by 1 base, the J end by 5 bases, with 15 bases between.

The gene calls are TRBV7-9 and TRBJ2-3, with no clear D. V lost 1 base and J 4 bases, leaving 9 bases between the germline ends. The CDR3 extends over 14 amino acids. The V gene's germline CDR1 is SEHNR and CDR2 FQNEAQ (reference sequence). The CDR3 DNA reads TGTGCCAGCAGCTTAGGGGTTTCGTCAGATACGCAGTATTTT. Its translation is CASSLGVSSDTQYF.

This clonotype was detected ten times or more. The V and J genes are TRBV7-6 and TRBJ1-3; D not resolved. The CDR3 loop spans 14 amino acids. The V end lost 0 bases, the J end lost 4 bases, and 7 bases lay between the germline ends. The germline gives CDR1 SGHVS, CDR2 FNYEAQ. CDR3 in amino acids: CASSLAREGNTIYF. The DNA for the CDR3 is TGTGCCAGCAGCTTAGCGCGGGAGGGAAACACCATATATTTT.

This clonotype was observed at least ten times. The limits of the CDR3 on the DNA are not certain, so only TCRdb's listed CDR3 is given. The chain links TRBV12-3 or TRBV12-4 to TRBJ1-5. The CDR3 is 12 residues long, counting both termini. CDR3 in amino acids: CASSTSNQPQHF.

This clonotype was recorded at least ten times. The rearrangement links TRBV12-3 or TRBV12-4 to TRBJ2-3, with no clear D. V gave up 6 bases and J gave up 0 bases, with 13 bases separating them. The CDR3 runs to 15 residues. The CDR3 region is CASSHSYTSTDTQYF. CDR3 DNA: TGTGCCAGCAGCCACAGCTACACGAGCACAGATACGCAGTATTTT.

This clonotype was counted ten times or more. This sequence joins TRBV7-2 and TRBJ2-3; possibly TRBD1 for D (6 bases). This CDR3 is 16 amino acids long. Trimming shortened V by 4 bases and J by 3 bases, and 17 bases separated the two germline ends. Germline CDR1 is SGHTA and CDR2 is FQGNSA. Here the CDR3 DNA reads TGTGCCAGCAGCTCGCGAGCTAGTCAGGGGACAGATACGCAGTATTTT. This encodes CASSSRASQGTDTQYF.

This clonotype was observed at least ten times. The CDR3 here is CASSFDRSGNTEAFF. CDR3 DNA: TGTGCCAGCAGTTTCGACAGGTCAGGGAACACTGAAGCTTTCTTT. J is TRBJ1-1 and V is TRBV12-3 or TRBV12-4; D might be TRBD1 (6 bases). V gave up 3 bases and J gave up 1 base, with 12 bases separating them. The CDR3 length is 15 residues.

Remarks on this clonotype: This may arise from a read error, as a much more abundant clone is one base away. CDR3 DNA: TGTGCCAGCAGCTTTACGAATTCACCCCGCCACTTT. The encoded protein is CASSFTNSPRHF. This chain joins TRBV7-2 and TRBJ1-6, with D unclear. Per the germline V gene, CDR1 is SGHTA and CDR2 is FQGNSA. This CDR3 contains 12 residues.

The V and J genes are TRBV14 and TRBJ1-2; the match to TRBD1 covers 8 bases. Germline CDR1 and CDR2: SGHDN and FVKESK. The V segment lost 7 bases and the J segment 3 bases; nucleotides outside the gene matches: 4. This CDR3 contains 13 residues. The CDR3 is CASTGTGDYGYTF. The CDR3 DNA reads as TGTGCCAGCACAGGGACAGGAGACTATGGCTACACCTTC.

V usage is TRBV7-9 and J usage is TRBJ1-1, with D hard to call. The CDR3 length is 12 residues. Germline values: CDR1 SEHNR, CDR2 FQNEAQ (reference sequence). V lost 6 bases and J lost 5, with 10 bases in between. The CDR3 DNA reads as TGTGCCAGCAGTTCCCTGGCAACTGAAGCTTTCTTT. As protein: CASSSLATEAFF.

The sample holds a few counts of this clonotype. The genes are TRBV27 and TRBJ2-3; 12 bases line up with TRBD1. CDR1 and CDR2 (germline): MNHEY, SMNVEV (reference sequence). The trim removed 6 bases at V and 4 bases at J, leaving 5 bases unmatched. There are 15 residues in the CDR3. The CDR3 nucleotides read TGTGCCAGCAGCCGCCGGGACAGGGGGCCAGATACGCAGTATTTT. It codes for CASSRRDRGPDTQYF.

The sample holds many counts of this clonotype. CDR3 sequence reads: CASSLAGSMNEQYF. CDR3 DNA: TGTGCCAGCAGCTTAGCGGGGAGCATGAACGAGCAGTACTTC. V usage is TRBV7-9 and J usage is TRBJ2-7; TRBD2 might be the D (5 bases). Trimming cost V 0 bases and J 5 bases, with 11 bases left between them. Looked up from germline, CDR1 is SEHNR and CDR2 is FQNEAQ (reference sequence). CDR3 length equals 14 residues.